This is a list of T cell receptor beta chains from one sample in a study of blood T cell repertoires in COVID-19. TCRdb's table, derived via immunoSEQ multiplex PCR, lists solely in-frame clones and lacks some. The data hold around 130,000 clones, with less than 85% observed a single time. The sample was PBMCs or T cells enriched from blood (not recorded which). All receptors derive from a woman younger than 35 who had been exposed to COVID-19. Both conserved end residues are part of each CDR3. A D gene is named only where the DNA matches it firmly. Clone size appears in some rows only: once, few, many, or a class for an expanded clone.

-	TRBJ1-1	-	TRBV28	CASSFTGAFFTNTEAFF	TGTGCCAGCAGTTTCACTGGGGCTTTCTTTACGAACACTGAAGCTTTCTTT
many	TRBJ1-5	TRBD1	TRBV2	CASSLQGVPNQPQHF	TGTGCCAGCAGTCTTCAGGGGGTCCCCAATCAGCCCCAGCATTTT
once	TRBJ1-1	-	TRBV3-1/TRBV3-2	CASSQGGRNTEAFF	TGTGCCAGCAGCCAAGGCGGGAGGAACACTGAAGCTTTCTTT
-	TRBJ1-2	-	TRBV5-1	CASSLDKYGYTF	TGCGCCAGCAGCTTGGACAAGTATGGCTACACCTTC
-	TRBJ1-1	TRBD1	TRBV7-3	CASSSKTGVTEAFF	TGTGCCAGCAGCTCAAAGACAGGGGTCACTGAAGCTTTCTTT
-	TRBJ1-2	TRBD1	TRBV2	CASKGQGQDYGYTF	TGTGCCAGCAAAGGACAGGGACAGGACTATGGCTACACCTTC
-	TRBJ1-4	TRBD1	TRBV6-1	CASSERTGTLKGEKLFF	TGTGCCAGCAGTGAGAGGACAGGAACCCTTAAGGGTGAAAAACTGTTTTTT
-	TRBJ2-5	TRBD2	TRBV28	CASSLFSKGLTEETQYF	TGTGCCAGCAGTTTATTCTCTAAGGGACTAACGGAAGAGACCCAGTACTTC
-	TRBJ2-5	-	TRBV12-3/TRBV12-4	CASSSQLETQYF	TGTGCCAGCAGTTCACAGCTTGAGACCCAGTACTTC
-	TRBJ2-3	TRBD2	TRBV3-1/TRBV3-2	CASSLLGGMIADTQYF	TGTGCCAGCAGCCTTCTGGGGGGGATGATCGCAGATACGCAGTATTTT
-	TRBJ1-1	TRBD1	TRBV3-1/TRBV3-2	CASSPTDRDTEAFF	TGTGCCAGCAGCCCGACGGACAGGGATACTGAAGCTTTCTTT
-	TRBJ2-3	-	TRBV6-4	CASSDGQSSTDTQYF	TGTGCCAGCAGTGACGGACAGTCTAGCACAGATACGCAGTATTTT
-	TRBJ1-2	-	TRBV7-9	CASSSGPDGYTF	TGTGCCAGCAGCAGCGGGCCGGATGGCTACACCTTC
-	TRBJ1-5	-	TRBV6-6	CASRHSRDNQPQHF	TGTGCCAGCAGGCATTCCAGGGACAATCAGCCCCAGCATTTT
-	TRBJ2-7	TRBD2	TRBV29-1	CSVVPSGSYEQYF	TGCAGCGTTGTGCCTAGCGGGAGTTACGAGCAGTACTTC
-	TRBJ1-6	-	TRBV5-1	CASSLQASSYNSPLHF	TGCGCCAGCAGCCTACAGGCGAGCTCCTATAATTCACCCCTCCACTTT
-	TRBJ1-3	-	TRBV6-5	CASSYSKGQGDTIYF	TGTGCCAGCAGTTACTCGAAGGGGCAAGGTGACACCATATATTTT
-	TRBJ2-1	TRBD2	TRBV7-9	CASSLGLAGGHEQFF	TGTGCCAGCAGCTTAGGACTAGCGGGAGGCCATGAGCAGTTCTTC
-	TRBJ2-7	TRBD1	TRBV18	CASSPGTGSYEQYF	TGTGCCAGCTCACCAGGGACAGGGTCCTACGAGCAGTACTTC
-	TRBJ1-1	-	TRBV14	CASSQDFAGWATEAFF	TGTGCCAGCAGCCAAGATTTCGCAGGGTGGGCCACTGAAGCTTTCTTT
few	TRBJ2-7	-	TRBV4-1	CASSQGQGSSYEQYF	TGCGCCAGCAGCCAAGGGCAGGGGAGCTCCTACGAGCAGTACTTC
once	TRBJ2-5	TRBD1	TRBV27	CASSLIPGQGRETQYF	TGTGCCAGCAGCCTTATTCCGGGACAGGGACGCGAGACCCAGTACTTC
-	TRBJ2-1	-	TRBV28	CASSFLVDNKDEQFF	TGTGCCAGCAGTTTCTTAGTGGACAACAAAGATGAGCAGTTCTTC
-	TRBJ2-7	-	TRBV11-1	CASSLGLNSLEQYF	TGTGCCAGCAGCTTAGGACTCAACTCCTTGGAGCAGTACTTC
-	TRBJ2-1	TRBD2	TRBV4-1	CASSQDSSGRYNEQFF	TGCGCCAGCAGCCAAGATTCTAGCGGGAGATACAATGAGCAGTTCTTC
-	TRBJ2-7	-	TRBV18	CASSPNQGRGDEQYF	TGTGCCAGCTCACCGAATCAGGGTCGCGGAGACGAGCAGTACTTC
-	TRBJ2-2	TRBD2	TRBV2	CASKTSVPTGELFF	TGTGCCAGCAAAACTAGCGTACCCACCGGGGAGCTGTTTTTT
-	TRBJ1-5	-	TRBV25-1	CASRESPGEGPQHF	TGTGCCAGCCGGGAGTCCCCGGGCGAGGGGCCCCAGCATTTT
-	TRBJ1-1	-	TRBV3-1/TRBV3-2	CASSQDWRNTEAFF	TGTGCCAGCAGCCAAGATTGGAGGAACACTGAAGCTTTCTTT
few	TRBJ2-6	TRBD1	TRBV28	CASQGVSGANVLTF	TGTGCCAGCCAGGGGGTGTCTGGGGCCAACGTCCTGACTTTC
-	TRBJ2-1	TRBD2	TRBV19	CASSMTSGSYNEQFF	TGTGCCAGTAGTATGACTAGCGGGTCTTACAATGAGCAGTTCTTC
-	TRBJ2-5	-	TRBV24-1	CATSDSNLAGETQYF	TGTGCCACCAGTGATTCAAACCTAGCTGGGGAGACCCAGTACTTC
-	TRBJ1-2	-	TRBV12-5	CASGSGGRLDGYTF	TGTGCTAGTGGTTCCGGGGGGAGGCTGGATGGCTACACCTTC
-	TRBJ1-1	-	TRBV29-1	CSVPGRNTEAFF	TGCAGCGTACCCGGGAGGAACACTGAAGCTTTCTTT
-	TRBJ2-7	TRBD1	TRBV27	CASSYRGEQYF	TGTGCCAGCAGTTACAGGGGGGAGCAGTACTTC
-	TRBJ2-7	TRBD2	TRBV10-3	CAISERGSGVSYEQYF	TGTGCCATCAGTGAGAGGGGTAGCGGGGTCTCCTACGAGCAGTACTTC
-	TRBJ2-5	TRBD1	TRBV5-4	CASSSLGQGAYIPQETQYF	TGTGCCAGCAGCTCTCTAGGACAGGGGGCGTATATCCCACAAGAGACCCAGTACTTC
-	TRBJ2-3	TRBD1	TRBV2	CASSVGTGSTDTQYF	TGTGCCAGCAGTGTCGGGACAGGGAGCACAGATACGCAGTATTTT
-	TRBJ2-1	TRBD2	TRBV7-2	CASNLGTSSYNEQFF	TGTGCCAGCAATTTGGGGACTAGCTCCTACAATGAGCAGTTCTTC
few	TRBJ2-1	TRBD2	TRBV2	CASSETSGSSYNEQFF	TGTGCCAGCAGTGAGACTAGCGGGAGCTCCTACAATGAGCAGTTCTTC
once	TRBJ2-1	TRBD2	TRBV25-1	CASSEWGGIYAQFF	TGTGCCAGCAGTGAATGGGGGGGTATCTATGCGCAGTTCTTC
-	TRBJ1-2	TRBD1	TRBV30	CAWSRNRGDYGYTF	TGTGCCTGGAGTCGCAACAGGGGTGACTATGGCTACACCTTC
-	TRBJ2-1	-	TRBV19	CASSPDRGAYNEQFF	TGTGCCAGTAGCCCGGATCGGGGAGCCTACAATGAGCAGTTCTTC
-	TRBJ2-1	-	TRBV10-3	CAISVANEQFF	TGTGCCATCAGTGTAGCCAATGAGCAGTTCTTC
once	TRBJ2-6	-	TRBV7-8	CASSFAGAGANVLTF	TGTGCCAGCAGCTTTGCAGGGGCTGGGGCCAACGTCCTGACTTTC
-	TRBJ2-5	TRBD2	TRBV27	CASSLILAGGPTETQYF	TGTGCCAGCAGTCTAATTTTAGCGGGAGGGCCTACAGAGACCCAGTACTTC
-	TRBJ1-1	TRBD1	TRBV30	CAWSVKGANTEAFF	TGTGCCTGGAGTGTAAAGGGGGCGAACACTGAAGCTTTCTTT
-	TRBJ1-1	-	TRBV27	CASRRPGNTEAFF	TGTGCCAGCAGGCGTCCGGGGAACACTGAAGCTTTCTTT
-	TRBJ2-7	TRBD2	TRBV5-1	CASSITSASYEQYF	TGCGCCAGCAGCATAACTAGCGCCTCCTACGAGCAGTACTTC
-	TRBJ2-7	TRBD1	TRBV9	CASSTGDRNIYEQYF	TGTGCCAGCAGCACAGGGGACAGGAATATCTACGAGCAGTACTTC
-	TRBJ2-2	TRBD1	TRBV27	CASTEQGAVPGELFF	TGTGCCAGCACAGAACAGGGGGCTGTACCCGGGGAGCTGTTTTTT
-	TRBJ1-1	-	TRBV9	CASSVDWDTRGTEAFF	TGTGCCAGCAGCGTAGACTGGGACACAAGGGGAACTGAAGCTTTCTTT
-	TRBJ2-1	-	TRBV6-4	CASSDSPENEQFF	TGTGCCAGCAGTGATAGTCCTGAGAATGAGCAGTTCTTC
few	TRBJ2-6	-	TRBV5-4	CASSLAGQGIAGANVLTF	TGTGCCAGCAGCTTGGCCGGCCAGGGTATCGCTGGGGCCAACGTCCTGACTTTC
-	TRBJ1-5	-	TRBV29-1	CSVVTGGHQPQHF	TGCAGCGTTGTAACGGGGGGTCATCAGCCCCAGCATTTT
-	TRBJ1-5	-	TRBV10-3	CAISVSQDSNQPQHF	TGTGCCATCAGTGTATCTCAGGATAGCAATCAGCCCCAGCATTTT
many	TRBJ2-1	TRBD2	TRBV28	CASENPGLAGEEQFF	TGTGCCAGCGAAAATCCGGGACTAGCGGGTGAAGAGCAGTTCTTC
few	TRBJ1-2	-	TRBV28	CASSVFQGGRYGYTF	TGTGCCAGCAGTGTCTTCCAGGGTGGGCGGTATGGCTACACCTTC
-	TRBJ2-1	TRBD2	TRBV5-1	CASSLNGRAYNEQFF	TGCGCCAGCAGCTTGAACGGGAGGGCCTACAATGAGCAGTTCTTC
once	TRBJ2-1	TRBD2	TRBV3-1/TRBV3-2	CASSQEPGGGEQFF	TGTGCCAGCAGCCAAGAGCCGGGAGGGGGAGAGCAGTTCTTC